This T cell receptor (beta chain) was observed in a study of read filtering for tumor transcriptome and immune sequencing (dated by TCRdb to about 2020). The study in broad terms: Of the patients in the cohort, more than 16 were male and approximately 15 were female, and their mean age was about 68 years, with a range of roughly 40 to 80. One main goal was a read-filtering strategy for immune repertoire data, in particular deciding whether clonotypes backed by only one read should be removed. Whole-transcriptome libraries were prepared with the TruSeq RNA Access Library Prep Kit after DNase treatment. TCR-region mapped reads per sample ranged from about 4 to 10.27 million with IR-seq versus only roughly 85 to 1273 with RNA-seq. By revised international staging, roughly 8 patients were R-ISS I, approximately 15 were R-ISS II and 6 or 7 were R-ISS III. The study compared TCR repertoires from targeted immune repertoire sequencing and bulk whole-transcriptome sequencing run on the same bone marrow samples.

Every patient had bone marrow sampled at the time of active disease. Ficoll-Hypaque density gradient centrifugation was used to isolate bone marrow mononuclear cells. Myeloma plasma cells were removed and CD138-negative cells were collected by negative selection after labeling with CD138 magnetic microbeads on a MACS separator. Flow cytometry on an Attune NxT with CD138 antibodies was used to check the purity of the isolated cells. TRIzol reagent was used to extract total RNA, and a NanoDrop spectrophotometer was used to quantify the extracted RNA. Paired RNA-seq and IR-seq were performed on the CD138-negative bone marrow sample of each patient. The Immunoverse kit was used to build TCR libraries from 400 ng RNA, with molecular barcoded adaptors covering alpha/delta and beta/gamma chains. TCR library preparation used the same RNA that was used for transcriptome sequencing. Sequencing of the TCR libraries was done on an Illumina HiSeq 4000 with 2 x 150 cycles. On the study's bioinformatics: MiXCR aligned TCR reads to human V, D, J and C references and assembled the aligned reads into CDR3 clonotypes, with quality filtering and error correction included. Clonotype counts and gene usage diversity were analyzed with the tcR package in R. Raw mapping reads were checked after the RNA-seq reads had been mapped by STAR aligner version 2.5.3a onto the human GRCh37 genome. To test how sequencing depth affected the clonotypes detected, IR-seq fastq files were randomly downsampled with Seqtk 1.3. TCRdb's own reprocessing of the public reads used fastp at Q25 and MiXCR and kept productive beta chains. Each record represents a unique CDR3 protein, reported with the most common genes and DNA among its rows. These V and J calls derive from TCRdb rather than the authors' analysis. The sample table holds around 65,000 distinct CDR3 sequences, of which roughly 19% were seen once. The leading ten clones occupy over 12% of the sample.

Turning to this clonotype: What this receptor recognizes is not known. Base-call qualities are not available, and no considerably larger clone is one nucleotide away.

What the work shows at the level of the full study, not this receptor alone: In IR-seq, about 82% of clonotypes but about 4% of total reads were represented by single-read clonotypes, whereas in RNA-seq, 74.6% of clonotypes and around 47% of reads were represented by single-read clonotypes. The sorted CD138-negative fraction was a mixed bone marrow immune population, not purified T cells. Compared with RNA-seq, IR-seq captured clonotypes at much greater depth and more reliably, and a smaller IR-seq throughput was enough to identify most of the shared clonotypes. The correlation between IR-seq and RNA-seq shared clonotype proportions rose when single-read clonotypes were removed.

V gives up 4 bases and J gives up 2 bases, and the segment between their germline ends measures 15 bases. Based on the germline V gene (reference sequence), the CDR1 and CDR2 sequences are LNHDA and SQIVND. The CDR3 covers 16 residues, taking in both the cysteine and the phenylalanine. The DNA shown is the 48-base CDR3, in frame from base 1. The chain is assembled from TRBV19 and TRBJ1-3; perhaps TRBD1 is the D gene, with 5 bases matching. Sequencing input: a population of CD138-negative cells sorted from bone marrow. Sample cell subset or site, as interpreted from the label and publication: bone marrow mononuclear cells depleted of CD138+ plasma/myeloma cells by negative magnetic selection. This receptor was taken from a donor at least 40 years old with multiple myeloma. The CDR3 corresponds to CASSTQGLGTGNTIYF. The nucleotide sequence reads TGTGCCAGTAGTACGCAGGGTTTGGGTACTGGAAACACCATATATTTT.